The rows below give T cell receptor beta chains drawn from one sample of a study of T cell responses to AZD1222 COVID-19 vaccine. Sequencing used immunoSEQ multiplex PCR; TCRdb keeps in-frame clones, though not all of them. The sample has about 120,000 clones; about 92% are singletons. Sequences were derived from peripheral blood, sampled on day 0 of AZD1222 vaccination. Source of these receptors: an adult in good health. Both conserved end residues are part of each CDR3. The D gene is left open where the match is weak. A row's size may be missing; if present it is once, few, many or a size class.

>TRBJ2-3|TRBV6-5|-|-
TGTGCCAGCAGTTACTCGGAGGGTTCGGATACGCAGTATTTT
CASSYSEGSDTQYF
>TRBJ1-5|TRBV7-9|-|few
TGTGCCAGCAGCTTCTACGGGGGAGGGGATCAGCCCCAGCATTTT
CASSFYGGGDQPQHF
>TRBJ1-6|TRBV2|-|-
TGTGCCAGCACCGAAACGACGGGAAATAATTCACCCCTCCACTTT
CASTETTGNNSPLHF
>TRBJ2-1|TRBV7-2|TRBD2|-
TGTGCCAGCAGCCCTTCGCTAGCGGGAGGACACAATGAGCAGTTCTTC
CASSPSLAGGHNEQFF
>TRBJ1-1|TRBV7-8|-|-
TGTGCCAGCAGCTTATTCGGAGACACTGAAGCTTTCTTT
CASSLFGDTEAFF
>TRBJ2-6|TRBV10-3|-|-
TGTGCCATCACCGGGGGACAGAACTCTGGGGCCAACGTCCTGACTTTC
CAITGGQNSGANVLTF
>TRBJ2-7|TRBV18|TRBD2|-
TGTGCCAGCTCACCTTCCGTTGTAGCGGGGAGCGAGCAGTACTTC
CASSPSVVAGSEQYF
>TRBJ1-1|TRBV7-5|-|once
TGTGTCAGAAGCTTTGGGACAGGGGGATGGGACACTGAAGCTTTCTTT
CVRSFGTGGWDTEAFF
>TRBJ2-3|TRBV28|-|-
TGTGCCAGCAGTCGCCTCCCACCAGGGGTAGGGTCCACAGATACGCAGTATTTT
CASSRLPPGVGSTDTQYF
>TRBJ2-4|TRBV7-8|-|-
TGTGCCAGCAGCTTAGTTTTCGCAGCTGGATCCAAAAACATTCAGTACTTC
CASSLVFAAGSKNIQYF
>TRBJ2-7|TRBV27|TRBD1|-
TGTGCCAGCATCCGGGACAGCCGATCCTACGAGCAGTACTTC
CASIRDSRSYEQYF
>TRBJ2-2|TRBV5-6|TRBD1|-
TGTGCCAGCAGCTTACAGGGGTCTAGCAGCGTCGGGGAGCTGTTTTTT
CASSLQGSSSVGELFF
>TRBJ2-7|TRBV28|-|-
TGTGCCAGCAGTCCCCCCGACAAATCCTACGAGCAGTACTTC
CASSPPDKSYEQYF
>TRBJ2-4|TRBV2|TRBD2|once
TGTGCCAGCAGTCTTCCTAGCGGGAGTATACTAGCCAAAAACATTCAGTACTTC
CASSLPSGSILAKNIQYF
>TRBJ2-2|TRBV29-1|-|-
TGCAGCGCCGGTCAGGGGGGTCGGGAGCTGTTTTTT
CSAGQGGRELFF
>TRBJ1-5|TRBV19|-|-
TGTGCCAGTACCACGTATCAGCTGGCAGGCGATAATCAGCCCCAGCATTTT
CASTTYQLAGDNQPQHF
>TRBJ2-2|TRBV4-2|-|-
TGTGCCAGCAGCCGCCGACTCGCCGGGGAGCTGTTTTTT
CASSRRLAGELFF
>TRBJ2-2|TRBV27|TRBD1|once
TGTGCCAGCACTGATCATGCCGGGACAGCGAACACCGGGGAGCTGTTTTTT
CASTDHAGTANTGELFF
>TRBJ2-7|TRBV7-9|TRBD2|-
TGTGCCAGCAGCCAGAGAACTAGCGGCTCCTACGAGCAGTACTTC
CASSQRTSGSYEQYF
>TRBJ1-2|TRBV28|-|-
TGTGCCAGCAGTAGCGGGGTCAACTATGGCTACACCTTC
CASSSGVNYGYTF
>TRBJ2-1|TRBV2|-|-
TGTGCCAGCAGCAACGAGGGCTCTCTCTACAATGAGCAGTTCTTC
CASSNEGSLYNEQFF
>TRBJ1-2|TRBV5-4|-|-
TGTGCCAGCAGCTACTCCGGGACCATCTATGGCTACACCTTC
CASSYSGTIYGYTF
>TRBJ2-4|TRBV28|-|-
TGTGCCAGCAGTCCGAGACAAACAGGCCGTAAAAACATTCAGTACTTC
CASSPRQTGRKNIQYF
>TRBJ1-2|TRBV27|-|-
TGTGCCAGCAGTTTAGGCTACGGCGATGGCTACACCTTC
CASSLGYGDGYTF
>TRBJ2-5|TRBV6-1|-|-
TGTGCCAGCAGTGATCTGGTGCCCCAAGAGACCCAGTACTTC
CASSDLVPQETQYF
>TRBJ2-7|TRBV15|-|-
TGTGCCACCAGCAGCCGGGACCGAAACTACGAGCAGTACTTC
CATSSRDRNYEQYF
>TRBJ1-1|TRBV30|-|once
TGTGCCTGGGCTCGGCGGGGCAGGGGCACTGAAGCTTTCTTT
CAWARRGRGTEAFF
>TRBJ1-1|TRBV18|-|-
TGTGCCAGCTCACCAAGGGCCGCGCAGGCCATGAACACTGAAGCTTTCTTT
CASSPRAAQAMNTEAFF
>TRBJ2-7|TRBV6-5|-|once
TGTGCCAGCAGTTACTCGGGACACTCAAGCGAGCAGTACTTC
CASSYSGHSSEQYF
>TRBJ2-1|TRBV19|TRBD2|-
TGTGCCAGTAGTATAGATCCTCTCTTTCTAGCGGGAGCCCGCAATGAGCAGTTCTTC
CASSIDPLFLAGARNEQFF
>TRBJ2-7|TRBV5-1|TRBD2|-
TGCGCCAGCGGGGGACTAGCGGACCCCTACGAGCAGTACTTC
CASGGLADPYEQYF
>TRBJ1-3|TRBV9|-|-
TGTGCCAGCAGCGGAGTGGGGGCAGGCGCTGGAAACACCATATATTTT
CASSGVGAGAGNTIYF
>TRBJ2-2|TRBV28|-|few
TGTGCCAGCAGTTTCACAGGGTACGGGGAGCTGTTTTTT
CASSFTGYGELFF
>TRBJ2-5|TRBV5-1|-|-
TGCGCCAGCAGCTTGGAGGAGACCCAGTACTTC
CASSLEETQYF
>TRBJ1-1|TRBV6-4|-|-
TGTGCCAGCACAAATCGGGACAAAGTTTTATCTGAAGCTTTCTTT
CASTNRDKVLSEAFF
>TRBJ2-2|TRBV10-1|TRBD1|-
TGCGCCAGCAGTGAAGTACAGGGGGCGGTCGGGGAGCTGTTTTTT
CASSEVQGAVGELFF
>TRBJ2-1|TRBV4-2|TRBD1|-
TGTGCCAGCAGCTCCGACAGGGGAAGTAATGAGCAGTTCTTC
CASSSDRGSNEQFF
>TRBJ2-7|TRBV27|-|-
TGTGCCAGCAGGATCGCCTACGAGCAGTACTTC
CASRIAYEQYF
>TRBJ1-2|TRBV28|-|-
TGTGCCAGCAGTTTGGATTCGGGGGGCAGCTACACCTTC
CASSLDSGGSYTF
>TRBJ2-1|TRBV18|-|-
TGTGCCAGCTCACCTATGGCAGCCGACAATGAGCAGTTCTTC
CASSPMAADNEQFF
>TRBJ2-3|TRBV5-4|-|-
TGTGCCAGCAGCTTCGGAACAGATACGCAGTATTTT
CASSFGTDTQYF
>TRBJ1-6|TRBV10-2|-|-
TGCGCCAGCAGTACCCTTAATTCACCCCTCCACTTT
CASSTLNSPLHF
>TRBJ1-1|TRBV3-1/TRBV3-2|-|-
TGTGCCAGCAGCCAAGAATCAGGGAACACTGAAGCTTTCTTT
CASSQESGNTEAFF
>TRBJ2-5|TRBV6-5|-|-
TGTGCCAGCAGTTACACGGCAGGATGGTCAAAAGAGACCCAGTACTTC
CASSYTAGWSKETQYF
>TRBJ2-5|TRBV5-1|TRBD2|-
TGCGCCAGCAGGACTAGCGGACAAGAGACCCAGTACTTC
CASRTSGQETQYF
>TRBJ2-5|TRBV30|TRBD2|-
TGTGCCTGGAGCCGGACTAGCGTGGTGACCCAGTACTTC
CAWSRTSVVTQYF
>TRBJ2-4|TRBV6-2/TRBV6-3|-|once
TGTGCCAGCAGTTACTCGAACGGCCTTAAAGCCAAAAACATTCAGTACTTC
CASSYSNGLKAKNIQYF
>TRBJ2-1|TRBV11-2|TRBD2|-
TGTGCCCTGAGTGCGGGAGTCTACAATGAGCAGTTCTTC
CALSAGVYNEQFF
>TRBJ1-5|TRBV30|TRBD1|-
TGTGCCTGGAGGACAGGGGTAAATCAGCCCCAGCATTTT
CAWRTGVNQPQHF
>TRBJ1-1|TRBV7-9|-|-
TGTGCCAGCAGCCTACCGGATGTCAGGGTATATGGAGCTTTCTTT
CASSLPDVRVYGAFF